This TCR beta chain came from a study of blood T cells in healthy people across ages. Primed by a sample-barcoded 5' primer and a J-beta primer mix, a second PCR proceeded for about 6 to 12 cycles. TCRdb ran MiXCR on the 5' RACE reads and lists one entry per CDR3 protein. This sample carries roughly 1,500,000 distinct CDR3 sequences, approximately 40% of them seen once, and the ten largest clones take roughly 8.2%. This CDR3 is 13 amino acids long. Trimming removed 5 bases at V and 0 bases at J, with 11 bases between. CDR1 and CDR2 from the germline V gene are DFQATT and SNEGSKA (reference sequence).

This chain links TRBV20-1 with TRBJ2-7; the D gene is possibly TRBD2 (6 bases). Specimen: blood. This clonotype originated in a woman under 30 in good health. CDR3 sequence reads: CSAPGGSSYEQYF. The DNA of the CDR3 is TGCAGTGCTCCTGGGGGGAGCTCCTACGAGCAGTACTTC.